The 3 T cell receptor beta chains listed next were all sequenced from one sample in a study of cytomegalovirus exposure and HLA in healthy donors. 13 Jbeta primers and 60 Vbeta primers were used for the PCR. Libraries were prepared by immunoSEQ multiplex PCR; TCRdb keeps only in-frame clonotypes and omits some of them. This table has around 140,000 clones, roughly three quarters appearing once. Sequencing was done on a sample of PBMCs. The receptors here all came from a woman aged 55-75 years in good health and CMV-seronegative.

The V and J genes are TRBV19 and TRBJ2-1; 9 bases line up with TRBD2. Germline-derived CDR1 and CDR2 are LNHDA and SQIVND (reference sequence). The CDR3 sequence is 16 residues long. Trimming removed 5 bases from V and 5 bases from J; junction bases left unmatched: 10. The CDR3 protein is CASSRALSSGDNEQFF. CDR3 bases: TGTGCCAGTAGTCGGGCCCTGTCTAGCGGGGACAATGAGCAGTTCTTC. The whole variable domain, remainder taken from reference TRBV19 and TRBJ2-1, is DGGITQSPKYLFRKEGQNVTLSCEQNLNHDAMYWYRQDPGQGLRLIYYSQIVNDFQKGDIAEGYSVSREKKESFPLTVTSAQKNPTAFYLCASSRALSSGDNEQFFGPGTRLTVL.

The rearrangement links TRBV7-3 to TRBJ2-1, with D unresolved. The germline V gene encodes CDR1 SGHTA and CDR2 FQGTGA. This CDR3 contains 13 residues. The V and J ends lost 5 bases and 10 bases respectively, with 15 bases between them. CDR3 in DNA: TGTGCCAGCAGCCCAAACTACGGTCGGGAGCAGTTCTTC. Its protein product is CASSPNYGREQFF.

The chain uses TRBV25-1 and TRBJ1-4; the match to TRBD1 covers 8 bases. Looked up from germline, CDR1 is MGHDK and CDR2 is SYGVNS. There are 16 residues in the CDR3. The V gene end was trimmed by 6 bases and the J gene end by 8 bases; junction bases not matched to a gene: 14. In DNA, the CDR3 is TGTGCCAGCAGCAAACAGGGGGGATACGAGATCGAAAAACTGTTTTTT. Encoded protein: CASSKQGGYEIEKLFF.